Below, one T cell receptor (beta chain) is given with its context. Looked up from germline, CDR1 is MNHEY and CDR2 is SMNVEV (reference sequence). CDR3 length: 14 amino acids. Trimming removed 2 bases at V and 8 bases at J, with 12 bases between. Per the authors' pipeline: Using reference gene primer amplification, nucleated cell counts were estimated. Profiled with immunoSEQ multiplex PCR; TCRdb holds only in-frame clones, not every one. The V and J calls and clone size were taken over from that table, and D and trimming were inferred from the DNA. The table has a few hundred thousand clones, 65% to 90% seen once. This sample is drawn from a study of blood T cell repertoires in COVID-19. Study-wide context: Samples representing acute and convalescent COVID-19 were sourced from the United States, Italy and Spain. PBMCs, B-cell-depleted T cells, or T cells were the source of the cDNA or gDNA that made up the material.

Material for sequencing was peripheral blood. The rearrangement links TRBV27 to TRBJ1-4, with D possibly matching TRBD1 (6 bases). The TCR sequence derives from a woman in her forties or fifties with acute or convalescent COVID-19. The CDR3 bases are TGTGCCAGCAGTTTACTCCCGACAGGAGAAAAACTGTTTTTT. Translating gives CASSLLPTGEKLFF. Filled out from reference TRBV27 and TRBJ1-4, the complete variable domain reads EAQVTQNPRYLITVTGKKLTVTCSQNMNHEYMSWYRQDPGLGLRQIYYSMNVEVTDKGDVPEGYKVSRKEKRNFPLILESPSPNQTSLYFCASSLLPTGEKLFFGSGTQLSVL.